Listed here are 14 T cell receptor beta chains from one sample, sequenced in a study of blood T cells in healthy people across ages. For the second PCR, which ran for roughly 7 to 11 cycles, a sample-barcoded 5' primer and a J-beta primer mix were used. One entry per CDR3 protein, called by TCRdb with MiXCR from the 5' RACE reads. The sample has approximately 810,000 distinct CDR3 sequences, about 28% seen once; the top ten hold around a sixth. Material: blood. Source of these receptors: an elderly woman in good health.

The CDR3: CASTPNLTGGVRVSPLHF. CDR3 DNA: TGTGCCAGCACCCCCAACTTGACAGGAGGTGTGAGAGTTTCACCCCTCCACTTT. The chain recombines TRBV6-1 with TRBJ1-6; maybe TRBD1 (6 bases). CDR1 and CDR2 (germline): MNHNS, SASEGT. V gave up 7 bases and J gave up 9 bases, with 28 bases separating them. There are 18 residues in the CDR3.

This chain uses TRBV7-2 with TRBJ2-1; D may be TRBD2 (5 bases). Germline loops: CDR1 SGHTA, CDR2 FQGNSA. This CDR3 comprises 14 residues. V was cut by 2 bases and J by 4 bases, with 9 bases left in between. This CDR3 is CASSLTRAYNEQFF. CDR3 nucleotides: TGTGCCAGCAGCTTAACGAGGGCGTACAATGAGCAGTTCTTC.

Notes on this clonotype: This may stem from a read error, because a much larger clone lies one nucleotide away. The chain joins TRBV29-1 to TRBJ2-3; D perhaps matches TRBD2 (5 bases). The V end was cut by 7 bases, the J end by 4 bases, with 15 bases between. The CDR3 runs 13 residues. Germline CDR1 SQVTM, CDR2 ANQGSEA. CDR3 residues: CSARRPSPDTQYF. The CDR3 DNA reads as TGCAGCGCAAGACGGCCTAGCCCAGATACGCAGTATTTT.

This clonotype has a count of ten or more. The rearrangement links TRBV3-1 to TRBJ2-6; 9 bases align to TRBD2. CDR3 size: 17 residues. With V trimmed by 4 bases and J by 0 bases, 4 bases remained unmatched. Germline values: CDR1 LGHDT, CDR2 YNNKEL (reference sequence). The CDR3 nucleotides are TGTGCCAGCAGCCTGCCGCGGGGGGGCTCTGGGGCCAACGTCCTGACTTTC. Translation: CASSLPRGGSGANVLTF.

This clonotype was seen a few times. The CDR3, as DNA: TGCAGTGCTATCTGGACAGGGGGCCCCCGCGGTTGGAATCAGCCCCAGCATTTT. The encoded protein is CSAIWTGGPRGWNQPQHF. The rearrangement links TRBV20-1 to TRBJ1-5, with 11 bases identical to TRBD1. This CDR3 comprises 18 residues. Trimming at V came to 4 bases and at J to 4 bases, leaving 15 bases not matched to a gene. Looked up from germline, CDR1 is DFQATT and CDR2 is SNEGSKA (reference sequence).

This clonotype has ten or more counts. The V and J genes are TRBV5-4 and TRBJ2-3; the match to TRBD2 covers 13 bases. This CDR3 comprises 15 residues. CDR1 and CDR2 from the germline V gene are SGHNT and YYREEE (reference sequence). Trimming at V came to 7 bases and at J to 3 bases, leaving 5 bases not matched to a gene. The CDR3 is CASRRTSGGTDTQYF. The CDR3 nucleotides are TGTGCCAGCCGCCGGACTAGCGGGGGAACAGATACGCAGTATTTT.

Note on this clonotype: Possible read error: a much larger clone is one base away. V and J are TRBV28 and TRBJ2-5; no clear D. Germline V gene data show CDR1 as MDHEN and CDR2 as SYDVKM. This CDR3 contains 14 residues. This chain's CDR3 is CVSSPLSRQETQYF. The CDR3 region has the DNA TGTGTCAGCAGTCCCCTCAGCCGTCAAGAGACCCAGTACTTC.

The chain carries TRBV20-1 and TRBJ1-2, with a tentative D call TRBD1 (5 bases). The CDR3 is 18 residues long. Looked up from germline, CDR1 is DFQATT and CDR2 is SNEGSKA (reference sequence). Trimming removed 0 bases at V and 0 bases at J, with 20 bases between. The DNA for the CDR3 is TGCAGTGCTAGAGATCTCAGGCAGGGCCGGGAAGCTAACTATGGCTACACCTTC. Translated, it gives CSARDLRQGREANYGYTF.

This clonotype was recorded only once. A much larger clone lies one base from this, so it may be a read error. The V gene is TRBV20-1, the J gene TRBJ2-3, with 9 bases identical to TRBD2. Unmatched junction bases numbered 13, after V lost 8 bases and J lost 4 bases. This CDR3 comprises 15 residues. Germline CDR1 reads DFQATT; CDR2 reads SNEGSKA (reference sequence). The CDR3 loop reads CSTIGTSFSSDTQYF. The DNA of the CDR3 is TGCAGTACTATTGGGACTAGCTTTTCCTCAGATACGCAGTATTTT.

In its sample, this clonotype was seen many times. The CDR3 region has the DNA TGTGCCAGCAGCCCTGGCAATGAGCAGTTCTTC. The encoded protein is CASSPGNEQFF. The rearrangement uses TRBV12-3 or TRBV12-4 and TRBJ2-1, with D uncertain. Trimming pared 6 bases from V and 6 bases from J, leaving 6 bases between. The CDR3 has 11 amino acids.

This clonotype was detected many times. This sequence joins TRBV4-3 and TRBJ2-5, with D maybe TRBD1 (6 bases). The CDR3 is made up of 14 amino acids. Germline CDR1 reads LGHNA; CDR2 reads YSLEER. Trimming removed 0 bases at V and 5 bases at J, with 10 bases between. CDR3 loop: CASSQDGQSETQYF. The CDR3 nucleotides read TGCGCCAGCAGCCAAGATGGACAGTCGGAGACCCAGTACTTC.

This clonotype was counted ten times or more. In DNA form, the CDR3 reads TGTGCCAGCAGTCTTTCCCCGGACAGGGAGGTTTGGAACATTCAGTACTTC. Translated, it gives CASSLSPDREVWNIQYF. This rearrangement joins TRBV6-2 or TRBV6-3 to TRBJ2-4; 8 bases fit TRBD1. V shed 5 bases, J shed 7 bases, and the junction held 16 bases outside the gene matches. The CDR3 spans 17 residues. Per the germline V gene, CDR1 is MNHEY and CDR2 is SVGEGT.

The V and J genes are TRBV5-5 and TRBJ2-2, with 8 bases matching TRBD1. V shed 4 bases, J shed 5 bases, and the junction held 7 bases outside the gene matches. The germline V gene encodes CDR1 SGHKS and CDR2 YYEKEE (reference sequence). The CDR3 runs 15 residues. This CDR3 reads CASSNRTGRTGELFF. In DNA form, the CDR3 reads TGTGCCAGCAGCAACAGGACAGGGCGGACCGGGGAGCTGTTTTTT.

This clonotype showed up many times. The chain links TRBV4-3 to TRBJ2-3, with 9 bases lining up with TRBD1. J gave up 1 base and V 0 bases, and 8 bases lay outside the gene matches. This CDR3 comprises 18 residues. CDR1 LGHNA and CDR2 YSLEER come from the germline V gene. CDR3 in amino acids: CASSQEGTGIRGTDTQYF. For the CDR3, the DNA is TGCGCCAGCAGCCAAGAAGGGACAGGGATCCGGGGCACAGATACGCAGTATTTT.